The next 12 T cell receptor beta chains were all read from a single sample in a study of T cells in localized non-small cell lung cancer. Method: immunoSEQ multiplex PCR; TCRdb's copy keeps in-frame clones and lacks some. Of 20,000 to 25,000 clones listed, about 89% are singletons. The sample in question was peripheral blood, obtained before any cancer treatment. The origin of the receptors is a man aged 35 to 69 with stage I squamous cell lung carcinoma.

The CDR3 protein is CASSPSQIFEAFF. The CDR3 DNA reads as TGTGCCAGCTCACCAAGTCAGATTTTTGAAGCTTTCTTT. This chain uses TRBV18 with TRBJ1-1; D unresolved. Per the germline V gene, CDR1 is KGHSH and CDR2 is LQKENI. This CDR3 spans 13 amino acids. Trimming cost V 2 bases and J 7 bases, with 11 bases left between them.

The genes are TRBV29-1 and TRBJ1-2; 9 positions match TRBD1. V was pared by 7 bases and J by 7 bases, with 13 bases of the junction left unmatched. The CDR3 spans 14 residues. The germline V gene has CDR1 SQVTM and CDR2 ANQGSEA. CDR3 bases: TGCAGCGCCGAACCCCGGGACAGGGCGGGTGGCTACACCTTC. This codes for CSAEPRDRAGGYTF.

This chain connects TRBV6-6 to TRBJ1-1, with 9 bases identical to TRBD1. Germline loops: CDR1 MNHNY, CDR2 SVGAGI (reference sequence). Trimming removed 4 bases from V and 12 bases from J; junction bases left unmatched: 6. The CDR3 sequence is 12 residues long. The CDR3 nucleotides are TGTGCCAGCAGTTTCCAAGGGACAGGGCCTTTCTTT. Protein sequence: CASSFQGTGPFF.

The chain is built from TRBV6-1 and TRBJ1-4, with D maybe TRBD1 (5 bases). The germline V gene encodes CDR1 MNHNS and CDR2 SASEGT. The germline V and J ends were trimmed by 6 bases and 8 bases, with 13 bases remaining between them. The CDR3 consists of 13 residues. The CDR3 DNA reads TGTGCCAGCAGACCTCCCCAGGGAGAAAAACTGTTTTTT. Translating gives CASRPPQGEKLFF.

V and J are TRBV14 and TRBJ2-7; D remains unclear. The germline V gene has CDR1 SGHDN and CDR2 FVKESK. The CDR3 contains 14 residues. Trimming stripped 0 bases from V and 7 bases from J, with 13 bases between. The DNA of the CDR3 is TGTGCCAGCAGCCAAGACTGGTCGTCTTGGGAGCAGTACTTC. This translates into CASSQDWSSWEQYF.

The gene calls are TRBV18 and TRBJ1-1, with TRBD1 matching 9 bases. The CDR3 has 15 amino acids. V was clipped by 3 bases and J by 8 bases; unmatched bases: 10. Germline assignment: CDR1 KGHSH and CDR2 LQKENI. The CDR3 region has the DNA TGTGCCAGCTCACCCACAACCGGACAGGGGTCCGAAGCTTTCTTT. This sequence encodes CASSPTTGQGSEAFF.

This clone was seen just once. This chain uses TRBV7-9 with TRBJ2-2, with D hard to call. The CDR3 has 16 residues. V lost 6 bases and J lost 4, with 18 bases in between. Germline V gene sequence: CDR1 SEHNR, CDR2 FQNEAQ (reference sequence). The CDR3 nucleotides are TGTGCCAGCAGGAGGTGGAAATCGCCGGGCACCGGGGAGCTGTTTTTT. Its translation: CASRRWKSPGTGELFF.

V gene TRBV29-1 combines with J gene TRBJ1-2; D is ambiguous. V was trimmed by 5 bases and J by 12 bases, leaving 16 bases between them. This CDR3 has 11 amino acids. CDR1 is SQVTM and CDR2 is ANQGSEA in the germline V gene. As DNA, the CDR3 is TGCAGCGTTTCTCCTCGAGAATTCGACACCTTC. Translation: CSVSPREFDTF.

The J gene is TRBJ1-1, the V gene TRBV19, with a possible D match to TRBD1 (6 bases). Germline V gene lookup returns CDR1 LNHDA and CDR2 SQIVND (reference sequence). Trimming pared 3 bases from V and 3 bases from J, leaving 11 bases between. This CDR3 spans 14 amino acids. In nucleotides, the CDR3 is TGTGCCAGTAGTATGGATCGACAGGACACTGAAGCTTTCTTT. Protein sequence: CASSMDRQDTEAFF.

The V gene is TRBV5-1, the J gene TRBJ1-2; the match to TRBD1 covers 9 bases. From germline, CDR1 is SGHRS and CDR2 YFSETQ. V dropped 3 bases and J dropped 7; count of bases not matched to a gene: 4. This CDR3 spans 13 amino acids. The CDR3 is CASSSGTGLGYTF. In DNA, the CDR3 is TGCGCCAGCAGCTCCGGGACAGGGCTTGGCTACACCTTC. The full variable domain, with the rest looked up from reference TRBV5-1 and TRBJ1-2, is KAGVTQTPRYLIKTRGQQVTLSCSPISGHRSVSWYQQTPGQGLQFLFEYFSETQRNKGNFPGRFSGRQFSNSRSEMNVSTLELGDSALYLCASSSGTGLGYTFGSGTRLTVV.

The V and J genes are TRBV28 and TRBJ1-1, with a tentative D call TRBD1 (6 bases). Trimming cost V 5 bases and J 4 bases, with 17 bases left between them. CDR1 and CDR2 from the germline V gene are MDHEN and SYDVKM. The CDR3 sequence is 15 residues long. The DNA of the CDR3 is TGTGCCAGCAGTCCTCCGGGGGCACACTTCACTGAAGCTTTCTTT. As protein: CASSPPGAHFTEAFF.

V and J are TRBV7-2 and TRBJ2-7, with D hard to call. The CDR3 loop spans 16 amino acids. The V gene lost 1 base and the J gene lost 0 bases, with 13 bases spanning the gap. Germline CDR1 and CDR2: SGHTA and FQGNSA. CDR3 residues: CASSLEILPTSYEQYF. The CDR3 DNA follows: TGTGCCAGCAGCTTAGAAATCTTACCAACCTCCTACGAGCAGTACTTC.